This T cell receptor (beta chain) was sequenced during a study of blood T cell repertoires in COVID-19. V was clipped by 5 bases and J by 4 bases, with 14 bases between them. The CDR3 spans 13 residues. Germline V CDR1 and CDR2: GTSNPN, SVGIG (reference sequence). Clones were read by immunoSEQ multiplex PCR, and TCRdb kept only the in-frame ones, dropping some. The sample consists of 250,000 or so clones, about four fifths of them appearing once. This receptor was taken from a young woman with acute or convalescent COVID-19. Specimen: peripheral blood. This sequence joins TRBV30 and TRBJ1-2; D may be TRBD1 (6 bases). The CDR3 DNA reads as TGTGCCTGGGACCCACAGGGCCGCTATGGCTACACCTTC. Its translation: CAWDPQGRYGYTF.